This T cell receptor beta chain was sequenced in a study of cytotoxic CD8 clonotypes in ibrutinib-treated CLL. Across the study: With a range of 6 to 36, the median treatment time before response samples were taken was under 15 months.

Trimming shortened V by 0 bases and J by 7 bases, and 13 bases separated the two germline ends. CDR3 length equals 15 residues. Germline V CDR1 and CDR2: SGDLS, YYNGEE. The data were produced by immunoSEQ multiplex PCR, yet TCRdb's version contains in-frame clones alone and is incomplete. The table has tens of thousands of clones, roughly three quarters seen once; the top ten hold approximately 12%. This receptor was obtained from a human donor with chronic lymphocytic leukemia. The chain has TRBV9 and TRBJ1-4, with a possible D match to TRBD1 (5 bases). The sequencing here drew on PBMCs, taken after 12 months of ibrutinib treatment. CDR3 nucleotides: TGTGCCAGCAGCGTAGGCCCTGGGGGTACTGAAAAACTGTTTTTT. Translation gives CASSVGPGGTEKLFF.